This TCR beta chain was identified in a study of somatic mutations in cytotoxic T cells in rheumatoid arthritis. Study observations and caveats: For CD8+ T-cell clonality, rheumatoid arthritis patients and age-matched healthy controls did not differ significantly.

The data were produced by immunoSEQ multiplex PCR, yet TCRdb's version contains in-frame clones alone and is incomplete. Found here are under 35,000 clones, around 87% of them singletons; the top ten hold approximately 9.4%. This CDR3 has 16 residues. Germline CDR1 reads MNHNS; CDR2 reads SASEGT. Trimming cost V 1 base and J 11 bases; bases outside gene matches: 12. About this clone itself: Its antigen is as yet unknown.

The clonotype was recovered from an adult with rheumatoid arthritis. The sample consisted of CD8+ T cells sorted from blood. The rearrangement links TRBV6-1 to TRBJ1-1; TRBD1 matches at 11 bases. The CDR3 DNA follows: TGTGCCAGCAGTGAAGTGGAGGGGACAGGGGGTGACGGGGCTTTCTTT. This gives the protein CASSEVEGTGGDGAFF.